What follows are 25 T cell receptor beta chains derived from one specimen sequenced in a study of Ad26.COV2.S vaccination and SARS-CoV-2 variants. Treatment in this sample: 15 to 20 received Ad26.COV2.S at low or high dose, single or two shots; a few received placebo; per-sample allocation not given. Sampling was done on day 63 after the first vaccine or placebo injection. The protocol was immunoSEQ multiplex PCR, while the TCRdb copy is restricted to in-frame clones and leaves out a portion. This repertoire shows 350,000 to 500,000 clones, 80% to 95% found once; its top ten account for about 12%. The input for sequencing was peripheral blood, taken in a trial of Ad26.COV2.S vaccine versus placebo. The receptors originated from a person aged 18 to 59 who received the Ad26.COV2.S COVID-19 vaccine or a placebo.

The gene calls are TRBV5-1 and TRBJ1-1; D call uncertain. Germline V gene lookup returns CDR1 SGHRS and CDR2 YFSETQ. The CDR3 consists of 17 residues. Between the trimmed V and J ends, which lost 0 bases and 5 bases, there was a span of 20 bases. CDR3 in amino acids: CASSLGGVSALRTEAFF. CDR3 nucleotides: TGCGCCAGCAGCTTGGGTGGTGTGTCGGCTCTGAGAACTGAAGCTTTCTTT.

The chain employs TRBV11-3 and TRBJ2-1; 8 bases map to TRBD1. CDR1 and CDR2 (germline): SGHNT, YENEEA. The CDR3 consists of 14 residues. The J segment lost 4 bases and the V segment lost 5 bases, leaving 4 bases of the junction unmatched. The CDR3 loop reads CASSPTGGYNEQFF. The CDR3 nucleotides read TGTGCCAGCAGCCCCACAGGGGGGTACAATGAGCAGTTCTTC.

The gene calls are TRBV7-6 and TRBJ2-2; D gene uncertain. V lost 5 bases, J lost 3 bases, and 10 bases lay in between. CDR1 is SGHVS and CDR2 is FNYEAQ in the germline V gene. CDR3 length: 14 residues. The CDR3 sequence: CASSPQSYTGELFF. CDR3 in DNA: TGTGCCAGCAGCCCACAGTCCTACACCGGGGAGCTGTTTTTT.

The genes are TRBV11-3 and TRBJ1-1; D possibly corresponds to TRBD1 (6 bases). In germline, CDR1 is SGHNT, CDR2 YENEEA. This CDR3 contains 13 residues. Trimming left V 4 bases short and J 4 bases short, with 10 bases between. CDR3 in DNA: TGTGCCAGCAGCTCGGACAGTAGCACTGAAGCTTTCTTT. This encodes CASSSDSSTEAFF.

For this clone: This same CDR3 is encoded by further DNA sequences in the sample. The chain links TRBV12-3 or TRBV12-4 to TRBJ1-1; D is uncertain. Trimming removed 2 bases at V and 1 base at J, with 5 bases between. There are 13 residues in the CDR3. Here the CDR3 DNA reads TGTGCCAGCAGTTTACGTCAGAACACTGAAGCTTTCTTT. Translating it yields CASSLRQNTEAFF.

This rearrangement joins TRBV18 to TRBJ1-6; the D is unclear. Trimming stripped 6 bases from V and 8 bases from J, with 11 bases between. Germline V gives CDR1 KGHSH, CDR2 LQKENI. CDR3 length: 13 amino acids. CDR3 bases: TGTGCCAGCTCGATCTCCAAGGATTCACCCCTCCACTTT. It specifies CASSISKDSPLHF.

The J gene is TRBJ2-7, the V gene TRBV6-2 or TRBV6-3; TRBD1 matches 7 bases. Germline CDR1 is MNHEY and CDR2 is SVGEGT. This CDR3 region has 12 residues. The ends lost 6 bases at V and 4 bases at J; junction bases unmatched: 3. In DNA form, the CDR3 reads TGTGCCAGCAGCCAGGGGGTGTACGAGCAGTACTTC. Protein product: CASSQGVYEQYF.

The chain has TRBV5-6 and TRBJ1-3, with TRBD1 as a possible D gene (5 bases). The CDR3 contains 11 residues. Trimming stripped 1 base from V and 9 bases from J, with 5 bases between. Looked up from germline, CDR1 is SGHDT and CDR2 is YYEEEE. Written as DNA, the CDR3 is TGTGCCAGCAGCTTGAGGGGCACCATATATTTT. It translates to CASSLRGTIYF.

The chain has TRBV7-9 and TRBJ2-1; 9 nucleotides agree with TRBD2. V shed 1 base and J 10 bases; nucleotides not matched to a gene: 11. This CDR3 contains 16 residues. Germline V gene lookup returns CDR1 SEHNR and CDR2 FQNEAQ (reference sequence). The CDR3 loop reads CASSLGGVAGVYEQFF. The CDR3 coding sequence is TGTGCCAGCAGCTTAGGCGGGGTAGCGGGAGTTTACGAGCAGTTCTTC.

The J gene is TRBJ1-3, the V gene TRBV11-2; no reliable D call. V was clipped by 4 bases and J by 2 bases, with 15 bases between them. The CDR3 is 16 amino acids. From germline, CDR1 is SGHAT and CDR2 FQNNGV. Here the CDR3 DNA reads TGTGCCAGCAGCTCAACGAAGCAGTTTCCTGGAAACACCATATATTTT. Translation gives CASSSTKQFPGNTIYF.

This chain links TRBV28 with TRBJ1-4, with a tentative D call TRBD1 (5 bases). V was pared by 3 bases and J by 6 bases, with 20 bases between. This CDR3 region has 17 residues. Germline V gives CDR1 MDHEN, CDR2 SYDVKM. CDR3 region: CASSFPATGQLHEKLFF. The CDR3 DNA reads as TGTGCCAGCAGTTTCCCCGCGACGGGGCAGTTACATGAAAAACTGTTTTTT.

V is TRBV15 and J is TRBJ1-1; D gene unclear. Germline CDR1 reads LNHNV; CDR2 reads YYDKDF (reference sequence). V was cut by 1 base and J by 2 bases, with 11 bases left in between. The CDR3 runs to 15 residues. CDR3 DNA: TGTGCCACCAGCAGAGGGGCAGCACTTAACACTGAAGCTTTCTTT. Translation gives CATSRGAALNTEAFF.

The chain couples TRBV6-5 to TRBJ2-5, with D maybe TRBD1 (8 bases). The ends were cut back, 5 bases at V and 5 bases at J, with 15 bases in the middle. The length of the CDR3 is 14 residues. The germline gives CDR1 MNHEY, CDR2 SVGAGI. The CDR3, as DNA: TGTGCCAGCAGTAAACAGGGGGGAGGGGAGACCCAGTACTTC. It encodes CASSKQGGGETQYF.

The genes are TRBV28 and TRBJ1-6; the D gene is possibly TRBD1 (5 bases). V was pared by 6 bases and J by 7 bases, with 16 bases between. The CDR3 covers 15 residues. Germline CDR1 reads MDHEN; CDR2 reads SYDVKM. The CDR3 DNA follows: TGTGCCAGCAGACTCGCCCGGGACGGCAATTCACCCCTCCACTTT. As protein: CASRLARDGNSPLHF. The full variable domain, with the rest looked up from reference TRBV28 and TRBJ1-6, is DVKVTQSSRYLVKRTGEKVFLECVQDMDHENMFWYRQDPGLGLRLIYFSYDVKMKEKGDIPEGYSVSREKKERFSLILESASTNQTSMYLCASRLARDGNSPLHFGNGTRLTVT.

The V call is TRBV9, the J call TRBJ1-2; 8 bases line up with TRBD1. V lost 1 base and J lost 8; bases outside the gene matches: 7. Germline V gives CDR1 SGDLS, CDR2 YYNGEE. CDR3 length: 14 residues. The CDR3 coding sequence is TGTGCCAGCAGCGTAATGGACAGGGTAGCGGGCTACACCTTC. The encoded protein is CASSVMDRVAGYTF.

The rearrangement links TRBV7-2 to TRBJ2-3, with 10 bases aligning to TRBD2. Germline V lookup: CDR1 SGHTA, CDR2 FQGNSA. The CDR3 covers 15 residues. J was trimmed by 4 bases and V by 5 bases; bases with no gene match: 6. The chain's CDR3 is CASSLRLAGADTQYF. The CDR3 DNA reads as TGTGCCAGCAGCCTGCGGCTAGCGGGGGCAGATACGCAGTATTTT. Full variable domain (rest looked up from reference TRBV7-2 and TRBJ2-3): GAGVSQSPSNKVTEKGKDVELRCDPISGHTALYWYRQSLGQGLEFLIYFQGNSAPDKSGLPSDRFSAERTGGSVSTLTIQRTQQEDSAVYLCASSLRLAGADTQYFGPGTRLTVL.

This clone was detected only a few times. V gene TRBV5-1 combines with J gene TRBJ2-2; 7 bases align to TRBD2. This CDR3 contains 13 residues. With V trimmed by 4 bases and J by 5 bases, 2 bases remained unmatched. CDR1 is SGHRS and CDR2 is YFSETQ in the germline V gene. The CDR3 is CASSVGLTGELFF. The CDR3 DNA reads TGCGCCAGCAGCGTGGGACTAACCGGGGAGCTGTTTTTT. The full variable domain, in which reference TRBV5-1 and TRBJ2-2 provide the parts outside the CDR3, is KAGVTQTPRYLIKTRGQQVTLSCSPISGHRSVSWYQQTPGQGLQFLFEYFSETQRNKGNFPGRFSGRQFSNSRSEMNVSTLELGDSALYLCASSVGLTGELFFGEGSRLTVL.

The V gene is TRBV27, the J gene TRBJ1-1; D is perhaps TRBD1 (5 bases). The CDR3 is made up of 16 amino acids. The V end was cut by 4 bases, the J end by 4 bases, with 19 bases between. Germline V gene sequence: CDR1 MNHEY, CDR2 SMNVEV (reference sequence). The DNA for the CDR3 is TGTGCCAGCAGTTCTCAGGAGATTGGGACGGGCACTGAAGCTTTCTTT. This translates into CASSSQEIGTGTEAFF.

The chain is built from TRBV7-2 and TRBJ2-3; the D gene is possibly TRBD2 (5 bases). Germline lookup yields CDR1 SGHTA and CDR2 FQGNSA. V was pared by 0 bases and J by 10 bases, with 11 bases between. The CDR3 is 13 amino acids. CDR3 sequence reads: CASSLALAGSQYF. CDR3 coding DNA: TGTGCCAGCAGCTTAGCGCTAGCCGGTTCGCAGTATTTT.

This clone has more than one count but fewer than ten. The rearrangement joins TRBV28 to TRBJ1-2; D gene unclear. V was clipped by 2 bases and J by 5 bases, with 27 bases between them. Germline V gene lookup returns CDR1 MDHEN and CDR2 SYDVKM. This CDR3 has 19 amino acids. CDR3 protein: CASSLGRANPNSRRYGYTF. DNA of the CDR3: TGTGCCAGCAGTTTAGGCAGAGCCAACCCAAACTCTCGTCGATATGGCTACACCTTC.

The chain combines TRBV5-1 with TRBJ1-4, with a weak D call TRBD1 (6 bases). Between the trimmed V and J ends, which lost 0 bases and 7 bases, there was a span of 10 bases. The CDR3 runs 14 residues. From germline, CDR1 is SGHRS and CDR2 YFSETQ. The CDR3 spells CASSLAGVTEKLFF. The CDR3 bases are TGCGCCAGCAGCTTGGCAGGGGTTACTGAAAAACTGTTTTTT.

The chain employs TRBV7-9 and TRBJ1-3, with D perhaps matching TRBD1 (6 bases). Trimming cost V 5 bases and J 1 base, with 9 bases left between them. CDR1 and CDR2 (germline): SEHNR, FQNEAQ (reference sequence). The CDR3 covers 14 residues. The CDR3 DNA sequence: TGTGCCAGCAGCAGAGGGGGGTCTGGAAACACCATATATTTT. Translating it yields CASSRGGSGNTIYF.

This clone was found once. V is TRBV18 and J is TRBJ1-6; D is possibly TRBD1 (6 bases). There are 13 residues in the CDR3. The ends were cut back, 1 base at V and 10 bases at J, with 8 bases in the middle. Germline V gives CDR1 KGHSH, CDR2 LQKENI. CDR3 amino acids: CASSPLGGSPLHF. The DNA of the CDR3 is TGTGCCAGCTCACCACTCGGGGGCTCACCCCTCCACTTT. Full variable domain (outside the CDR3, taken from reference TRBV18 and TRBJ1-6): NAGVMQNPRHLVRRRGQEARLRCSPMKGHSHVYWYRQLPEEGLKFMVYLQKENIIDESGMPKERFSAEFPKEGPSILRIQQVVRGDSAAYFCASSPLGGSPLHFGNGTRLTVT.

The J gene is TRBJ2-1, the V gene TRBV18; 10 nucleotides align to TRBD2. Germline CDR1 KGHSH, CDR2 LQKENI. The V and J ends lost 3 bases and 5 bases, in that order; junction bases with no gene match: 4. This CDR3 is 15 amino acids long. This CDR3 reads CASSPLAGENNEQFF. Here the CDR3 DNA reads TGTGCCAGCTCACCTCTAGCGGGGGAAAACAATGAGCAGTTCTTC.

This chain uses TRBV9 with TRBJ1-3, with D unclear. Germline V CDR1 and CDR2: SGDLS, YYNGEE. The V gene lost 0 bases and the J gene lost 1 base, with 5 bases spanning the gap. The CDR3 consists of 14 residues. The CDR3 loop reads CASSVDWSGNTIYF. For the CDR3, the DNA is TGTGCCAGCAGCGTAGATTGGTCTGGAAACACCATATATTTT.